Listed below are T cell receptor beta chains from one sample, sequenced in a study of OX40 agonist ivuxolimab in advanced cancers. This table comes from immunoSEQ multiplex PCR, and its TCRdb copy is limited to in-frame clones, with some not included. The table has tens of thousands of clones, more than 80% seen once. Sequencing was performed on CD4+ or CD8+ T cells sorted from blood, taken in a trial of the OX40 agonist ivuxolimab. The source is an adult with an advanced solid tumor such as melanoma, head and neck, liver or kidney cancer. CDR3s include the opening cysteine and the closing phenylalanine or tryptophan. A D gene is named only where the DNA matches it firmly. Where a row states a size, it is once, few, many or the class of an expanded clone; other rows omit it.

CDR3 DNA: TGTGCCAGCAGGCTTGGACAGGGGTATCGCTCACCCCTCCACTTT
CDR3 protein: CASRLGQGYRSPLHF
J gene: TRBJ1-6
clone size: once
D gene: TRBD1
V gene: TRBV27

CDR3 DNA: TGTGCCAGCAGCTTACCCGGGGACCCCTACGAGCAGTACTTC
CDR3 protein: CASSLPGDPYEQYF
J gene: TRBJ2-7
clone size: .
D gene: .
V gene: TRBV7-9

CDR3 DNA: TGTGCCAGCAGTTTATCGGGGGGGGTAAATCAGCCCCAGCATTTT
CDR3 protein: CASSLSGGVNQPQHF
J gene: TRBJ1-5
clone size: .
D gene: .
V gene: TRBV27

CDR3 DNA: TGTGCCTGGAGTGTAGGCAGGATCAGTCAGCCCCAGCATTTT
CDR3 protein: CAWSVGRISQPQHF
J gene: TRBJ1-5
clone size: few
D gene: .
V gene: TRBV30

CDR3 DNA: TGTGCCACCAGCCCCCTTGCCGTGGCTGAAGCTTTCTTT
CDR3 protein: CATSPLAVAEAFF
J gene: TRBJ1-1
clone size: .
D gene: .
V gene: TRBV15

CDR3 DNA: TGTGCCAGCAGTGAGGGGGACACCTCTGAAAAACTGTTTTTT
CDR3 protein: CASSEGDTSEKLFF
J gene: TRBJ1-4
clone size: .
D gene: .
V gene: TRBV6-1

CDR3 DNA: TGTGCCAGCAGCTTGACTGACAATCAGCCCCAGCATTTT
CDR3 protein: CASSLTDNQPQHF
J gene: TRBJ1-5
clone size: many
D gene: .
V gene: TRBV7-9

CDR3 DNA: TGTGCCATCAAGGGCGGGGTAAACACCGGGGAGCTGTTTTTT
CDR3 protein: CAIKGGVNTGELFF
J gene: TRBJ2-2
clone size: .
D gene: .
V gene: TRBV10-3

CDR3 DNA: TGTGCCAGCAAGGGCAGCCCTTTTGAAAAACTGTTTTTT
CDR3 protein: CASKGSPFEKLFF
J gene: TRBJ1-4
clone size: .
D gene: .
V gene: TRBV2

CDR3 DNA: TGTGCCAGTAGTACCCGGGACTCCCCTTACGATGAGCAGTTCTTC
CDR3 protein: CASSTRDSPYDEQFF
J gene: TRBJ2-1
clone size: once
D gene: .
V gene: TRBV19

CDR3 DNA: TGTGCCAGCAGCTTACCAGGGGAGGGGTATGGCTACACCTTC
CDR3 protein: CASSLPGEGYGYTF
J gene: TRBJ1-2
clone size: .
D gene: .
V gene: TRBV5-4

CDR3 DNA: TGTGCCAGCAGCTTAGAGGTCGGGGGCTACGAGCAGTACTTC
CDR3 protein: CASSLEVGGYEQYF
J gene: TRBJ2-7
clone size: .
D gene: .
V gene: TRBV7-3

CDR3 DNA: TGTGCCAGCAGGGTGCTCGTAGCTACACCTTCCGACAATGAGCAGTTCTTC
CDR3 protein: CASRVLVATPSDNEQFF
J gene: TRBJ2-1
clone size: .
D gene: .
V gene: TRBV21-1

CDR3 DNA: TGTGCCAGCTCACCGGACAGGGCTGTGAACACTGAAGCTTTCTTT
CDR3 protein: CASSPDRAVNTEAFF
J gene: TRBJ1-1
clone size: .
D gene: TRBD1
V gene: TRBV18

CDR3 DNA: TGTGCCAGCAGCCCGTCCATCTGGCGGAACACAGATACGCAGTATTTT
CDR3 protein: CASSPSIWRNTDTQYF
J gene: TRBJ2-3
clone size: .
D gene: .
V gene: TRBV11-3

CDR3 DNA: TGTGCCAGCAGAAGGACAGGGGGTAACGAGCAGTACTTC
CDR3 protein: CASRRTGGNEQYF
J gene: TRBJ2-7
clone size: few
D gene: TRBD1
V gene: TRBV27

CDR3 DNA: TGTGCCAGCAGCTTAACTGGGGCAGGGGGACCAGCTAACTATGGCTACACCTTC
CDR3 protein: CASSLTGAGGPANYGYTF
J gene: TRBJ1-2
clone size: .
D gene: TRBD1
V gene: TRBV7-3

CDR3 DNA: TGTGCCAGCAGCACGGGACTAGCGGGTACCGGGGAGCTGTTTTTT
CDR3 protein: CASSTGLAGTGELFF
J gene: TRBJ2-2
clone size: few
D gene: TRBD2
V gene: TRBV11-2

CDR3 DNA: TGTGCCAGCAGCCAAGCCGGGACAGACGGCTACACCTTC
CDR3 protein: CASSQAGTDGYTF
J gene: TRBJ1-2
clone size: .
D gene: TRBD1
V gene: TRBV14

CDR3 DNA: TGTGCCAGCAGTAGGGCAGGGGGTGGAAACACCATATATTTT
CDR3 protein: CASSRAGGGNTIYF
J gene: TRBJ1-3
clone size: .
D gene: TRBD1
V gene: TRBV6-5

CDR3 DNA: TGTGCCAGCAGCGTAGGGGATCTGTTAATGAACACTGAAGCTTTCTTT
CDR3 protein: CASSVGDLLMNTEAFF
J gene: TRBJ1-1
clone size: .
D gene: .
V gene: TRBV9

CDR3 DNA: TGTGCCAGCAGTGGAACCCTCTATGGCTACACCTTC
CDR3 protein: CASSGTLYGYTF
J gene: TRBJ1-2
clone size: .
D gene: .
V gene: TRBV2

CDR3 DNA: TGTGCCTGGAGTGTACGGGGGGGGCCAGATACGCAGTATTTT
CDR3 protein: CAWSVRGGPDTQYF
J gene: TRBJ2-3
clone size: .
D gene: TRBD2
V gene: TRBV30

CDR3 DNA: TGTGCCAGCAGTTTAAGGGGGACAGATACGCAGTATTTT
CDR3 protein: CASSLRGTDTQYF
J gene: TRBJ2-3
clone size: .
D gene: .
V gene: TRBV27

CDR3 DNA: TGTGCCTGGACGGGACTAGCGGACAACTACAATGAGCAGTTCTTC
CDR3 protein: CAWTGLADNYNEQFF
J gene: TRBJ2-1
clone size: .
D gene: TRBD2
V gene: TRBV30

CDR3 DNA: TGTGCCAGCAGCTTTCATGAGACCCAGTACTTC
CDR3 protein: CASSFHETQYF
J gene: TRBJ2-5
clone size: .
D gene: .
V gene: TRBV7-6

CDR3 DNA: TGTGCCAGCAGTCTCCTAAGTAACTATGGCTACACCTTC
CDR3 protein: CASSLLSNYGYTF
J gene: TRBJ1-2
clone size: .
D gene: .
V gene: TRBV25-1

CDR3 DNA: TGTGCCAGCAGCTTAGAGGTCGGTCAGCCCCATACGCAGTATTTT
CDR3 protein: CASSLEVGQPHTQYF
J gene: TRBJ2-3
clone size: .
D gene: .
V gene: TRBV11-2

CDR3 DNA: TGTGCCTGGAGTGTACAACTGGGTACGCAGTATTTT
CDR3 protein: CAWSVQLGTQYF
J gene: TRBJ2-3
clone size: .
D gene: .
V gene: TRBV30

CDR3 DNA: TGTGCCAGCAGCCAAGAAAGGCTCGGGGGAGGGCAGCTCTTC
CDR3 protein: CASSQERLGGGQLF
J gene: TRBJ2-1
clone size: .
D gene: TRBD2
V gene: TRBV4-2

CDR3 DNA: TGCGCCAGCAGCCATGCCCGTCAAGAGACCCAGTACTTC
CDR3 protein: CASSHARQETQYF
J gene: TRBJ2-5
clone size: .
D gene: .
V gene: TRBV4-1

CDR3 DNA: TGCGCCAGCAGCGAACTAGCGGGATCAACCTACGAGCAGTACTTC
CDR3 protein: CASSELAGSTYEQYF
J gene: TRBJ2-7
clone size: .
D gene: TRBD2
V gene: TRBV5-1

CDR3 DNA: TGTGCCAGCAGCAAGCGGTCAGGGGGAACTAATGAAAAACTGTTTTTT
CDR3 protein: CASSKRSGGTNEKLFF
J gene: TRBJ1-4
clone size: once
D gene: .
V gene: TRBV21-1

CDR3 DNA: TGTGCCAGCAGCTTAGAAGGCACAGATACGCAGTATTTT
CDR3 protein: CASSLEGTDTQYF
J gene: TRBJ2-3
clone size: .
D gene: .
V gene: TRBV7-8

CDR3 DNA: TGTGCCAGTAGTATAATCGGGGAGGAGACCGGGGAGCTGTTTTTT
CDR3 protein: CASSIIGEETGELFF
J gene: TRBJ2-2
clone size: .
D gene: .
V gene: TRBV19

CDR3 DNA: TGTGCCAGCAGCTTAGTACAGGGCTATGAAAAACTGTTTTTT
CDR3 protein: CASSLVQGYEKLFF
J gene: TRBJ1-4
clone size: few
D gene: .
V gene: TRBV7-9

CDR3 DNA: TGTGCCAGCAGCCGAGCGAGGGAAGAGACCCAGTACTTC
CDR3 protein: CASSRAREETQYF
J gene: TRBJ2-5
clone size: .
D gene: .
V gene: TRBV7-8

CDR3 DNA: TGTGCCAGCTCACAGGGGTACAATCAGCCCCAGCATTTT
CDR3 protein: CASSQGYNQPQHF
J gene: TRBJ1-5
clone size: .
D gene: .
V gene: TRBV18

CDR3 DNA: TGTGCCAGCAGCTGGTTGATCATGAACACTGAAGCTTTCTTT
CDR3 protein: CASSWLIMNTEAFF
J gene: TRBJ1-1
clone size: few
D gene: .
V gene: TRBV5-6

CDR3 DNA: TGCGCCAGCAGCTTGGGACGTAATCAAGAGACCCAGTACTTC
CDR3 protein: CASSLGRNQETQYF
J gene: TRBJ2-5
clone size: .
D gene: .
V gene: TRBV5-1

CDR3 DNA: TGTGCCAGCAGTGTGGGCGGGAGGGCCCCCTTCCAAGAGACCCAGTACTTC
CDR3 protein: CASSVGGRAPFQETQYF
J gene: TRBJ2-5
clone size: .
D gene: TRBD2
V gene: TRBV2

CDR3 DNA: TGTGCCAGCAGTTCCGGACAGCCCCAAACGAGAGCTTTCTTT
CDR3 protein: CASSSGQPQTRAFF
J gene: TRBJ1-1
clone size: .
D gene: .
V gene: TRBV7-9

CDR3 DNA: TGCGCCAGCAGCCAACCCCTATTTCTGTCGCGACGCTTGAACACTGAAGCTTTCTTT
CDR3 protein: CASSQPLFLSRRLNTEAFF
J gene: TRBJ1-1
clone size: .
D gene: .
V gene: TRBV4-1